Listed below are T cell receptor beta chains from one sample, sequenced in a study of OX40 agonist ivuxolimab in advanced cancers. Libraries were prepared by immunoSEQ multiplex PCR; TCRdb keeps only in-frame clonotypes and omits some of them. The sample carries roughly 90,000 clones, around 88% recorded once. The source material was CD4+ or CD8+ T cells sorted from blood, sampled in a trial of the OX40 agonist ivuxolimab. Receptors originate from an adult with an advanced solid tumor such as melanoma, head and neck, liver or kidney cancer. CDR3s leave out the opening cysteine and the closing phenylalanine or tryptophan.

V gene	J gene	CDR3 protein
TRBV7-2	TRBJ2-7	ASSLLPSGPYEQY
TRBV4-2	TRBJ2-3	ASSQDGPGDTQY
TRBV10-1	TRBJ2-7	ASSESSGANYEQY
TRBV7-9	TRBJ2-2	ASRVIPAANTGELF
TRBV7-9	TRBJ2-6	ASSPLGGFGTGANVLT
TRBV6-1	TRBJ1-1	ASRGGAGTEAF
TRBV29-1	TRBJ2-2	SVGQGAFTGELF
TRBV7-6	TRBJ1-3	ASSWDRSPGNTIY
TRBV7-9	TRBJ2-1	ASSLARGHEQF
TRBV5-1	TRBJ1-5	ASSLKSDQPQH
TRBV29-1	TRBJ2-7	SVDETGGNEQY
TRBV7-9	TRBJ1-4	ASSRDSLNEKLF
TRBV7-3	TRBJ2-1	ASSLSYINNEQF
TRBV5-1	TRBJ2-3	ASSLGALTGGDTQY
TRBV18	TRBJ2-1	ASSPLSGRSNEQF
TRBV7-3	TRBJ2-2	ASKERGGGELF
TRBV27	TRBJ2-2	ASSRNTGELF
TRBV21-1	TRBJ2-7	ASKKPGPQEYEQY
TRBV18	TRBJ1-5	ASGQGTNQPQH
TRBV7-2	TRBJ2-1	ASSLRGPRSYNEQF
TRBV5-1	TRBJ1-1	ASSLSGTGLEEAF
TRBV27	TRBJ2-2	ASSLFQVGGLAGVTGELF
TRBV7-9	TRBJ1-2	ASSLGGMNGYT
TRBV18	TRBJ1-5	ASSPRFQYSNQPQH
TRBV7-9	TRBJ1-2	ASSSRGGATNYGYT
TRBV11-2	TRBJ1-5	ASSPGGLGNQPQH
TRBV6-4	TRBJ1-6	ASSGTGHNSPLH
TRBV7-3	TRBJ2-1	ASSLGLAGVEQF
TRBV7-2	TRBJ2-5	ASSSRTSGVRETQY
TRBV15	TRBJ1-5	ATSRDSTGFSNQPQH
TRBV29-1	TRBJ2-5	SDLTRGQETQY
TRBV28	TRBJ2-1	ASPPPGGSYLNEQF